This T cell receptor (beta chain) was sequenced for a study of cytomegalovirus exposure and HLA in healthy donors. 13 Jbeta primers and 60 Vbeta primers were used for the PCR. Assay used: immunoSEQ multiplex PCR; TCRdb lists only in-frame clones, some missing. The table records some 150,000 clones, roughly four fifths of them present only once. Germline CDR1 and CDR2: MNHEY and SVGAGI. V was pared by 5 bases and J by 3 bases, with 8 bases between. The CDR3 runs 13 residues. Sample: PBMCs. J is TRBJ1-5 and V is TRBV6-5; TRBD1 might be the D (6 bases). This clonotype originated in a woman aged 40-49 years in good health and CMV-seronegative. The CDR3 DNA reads TGTGCCAGCAGTACAGGGTTCAATCAGCCCCAGCATTTT. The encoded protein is CASSTGFNQPQHF.